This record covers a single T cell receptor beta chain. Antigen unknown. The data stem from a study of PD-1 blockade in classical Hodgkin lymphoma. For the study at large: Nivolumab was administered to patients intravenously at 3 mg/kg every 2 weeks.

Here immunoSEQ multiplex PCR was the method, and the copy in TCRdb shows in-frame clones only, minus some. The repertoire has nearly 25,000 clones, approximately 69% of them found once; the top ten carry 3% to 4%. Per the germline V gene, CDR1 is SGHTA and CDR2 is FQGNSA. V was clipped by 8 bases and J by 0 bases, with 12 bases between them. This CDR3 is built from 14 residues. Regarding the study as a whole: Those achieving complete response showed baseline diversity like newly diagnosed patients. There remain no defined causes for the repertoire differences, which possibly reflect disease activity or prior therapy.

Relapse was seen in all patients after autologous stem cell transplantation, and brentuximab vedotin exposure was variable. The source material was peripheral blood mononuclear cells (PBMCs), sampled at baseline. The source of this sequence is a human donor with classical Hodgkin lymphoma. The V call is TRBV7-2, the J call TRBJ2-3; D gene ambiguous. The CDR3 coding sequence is TGTGCCAGCGAGGAGAGACTGAGCACAGATACGCAGTATTTT. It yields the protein CASEERLSTDTQYF.